A single sample gave rise to the 13 T cell receptor beta chains below, sequenced in a study of blood T cell repertoires in COVID-19. Repertoires were generated with immunoSEQ multiplex PCR, while TCRdb's copy carries only in-frame clones and drops some. The sample lists around 260,000 clones, about 85% occurring once. What was sequenced was peripheral blood. The source is a human donor in a cohort sampled during active COVID-19.

The CDR3, as DNA: TGTGCCAGCTCATCCGGACAGGGGTTTGGCTACACCTTC. Translating it yields CASSSGQGFGYTF. The rearrangement joins TRBV18 to TRBJ1-2; the match to TRBD1 covers 9 bases. This CDR3 comprises 13 residues. J was trimmed by 7 bases and V by 5 bases; bases with no gene match: 5. The germline CDR1 and CDR2 sequences are KGHSH and LQKENI.

The CDR3 DNA reads TGTGCCAGCATCCCGGGGAGCGGCTACAATGAGCAGTTCTTC. This encodes CASIPGSGYNEQFF. V and J are TRBV6-2 or TRBV6-3 and TRBJ2-1, with D possibly matching TRBD2 (5 bases). Germline V gene lookup returns CDR1 MNHEY and CDR2 SVGEGT. The CDR3 consists of 14 residues. V was cut by 7 bases and J by 3 bases, with 13 bases left in between.

CDR3 nucleotide sequence: TGTGCCAGCAGTTACGGCTCTTCTGGAAACACCATATATTTT. It yields the protein CASSYGSSGNTIYF. The rearrangement uses TRBV6-5 and TRBJ1-3; D gene ambiguous. Germline CDR1 is MNHEY and CDR2 is SVGAGI. V was shortened by 2 bases and J by 1 base, with 6 bases between the two germline ends. The CDR3 is 14 amino acids.

Remarks on this clone: Germline and junction disagree at one end, which may indicate a read error. The rearrangement joins TRBV6-1 to TRBJ2-1; 9 nucleotides align to TRBD1. This CDR3 comprises 15 residues. CDR1 is MNHNS and CDR2 is SASEGT in the germline V gene. CDR3 loop: CASREDRGTYNEQFF. CDR3 nucleotide sequence: TGTGCCAGCAGGGAAGACAGGGGGACCTACAATGAGCAGTTCTTC.

The chain links TRBV19 to TRBJ2-1, with 7 bases matching TRBD1. The germline V gene encodes CDR1 LNHDA and CDR2 SQIVND (reference sequence). V shed 6 bases, J shed 0 bases, and the junction held 5 bases outside the gene matches. This CDR3 has 15 amino acids. As DNA, the CDR3 is TGTGCCAGTAGCAGGACAGGAGGCTCCTACAATGAGCAGTTCTTC. The encoded protein is CASSRTGGSYNEQFF.

The CDR3 region is CASSLPVREEAFF. The CDR3 DNA is TGTGCCAGCAGCTTACCCGTCAGGGAAGAAGCTTTCTTT. This chain joins TRBV7-9 and TRBJ1-1, with D possibly matching TRBD1 (5 bases). The germline V and J ends were trimmed by 2 bases and 8 bases, with 12 bases remaining between them. This CDR3 is 13 amino acids long. Per germline, CDR1 SEHNR and CDR2 FQNEAQ (reference sequence). Combining the CDR3 with reference TRBV7-9 and TRBJ1-1 gives the whole variable domain DTGVSQNPRHKITKRGQNVTFRCDPISEHNRLYWYRQTLGQGPEFLTYFQNEAQLEKSRLLSDRFSAERPKGSFSTLEIQRTEQGDSAMYLCASSLPVREEAFFGQGTRLTVV.

This clone was observed a few times. The CDR3 spells CASPLPLKRECYNEQFF. The DNA for the CDR3 is TGTGCCAGTCCCCTCCCCCTGAAGCGGGAGTGCTACAATGAGCAGTTCTTC. V and J are TRBV27 and TRBJ2-1; 8 positions match TRBD2. This CDR3 has 17 residues. Unmatched junction bases numbered 16, after V lost 9 bases and J lost 3 bases. Germline CDR1 MNHEY, CDR2 SMNVEV (reference sequence).

The rearrangement uses TRBV5-1 and TRBJ2-6, with 10 bases lining up with TRBD2. The CDR3 is 18 residues long. Trimming cost V 4 bases and J 4 bases; bases outside gene matches: 11. The V gene's germline CDR1 is SGHRS and CDR2 YFSETQ. The CDR3 is CASSVGLAIGLGANVLTF. The DNA of the CDR3 is TGCGCCAGCAGCGTGGGACTAGCGATTGGTCTGGGGGCCAACGTCCTGACTTTC.

The chain employs TRBV2 and TRBJ2-1, with 9 bases fitting TRBD2. The germline V gene encodes CDR1 SNHLY and CDR2 FYNNEI. The CDR3 has 15 residues. V was clipped by 6 bases and J by 3 bases; unmatched bases: 6. The CDR3 nucleotides are TGTGCCAGCAGGCGAGGACTAGCGAACTACAATGAGCAGTTCTTC. Translation gives CASRRGLANYNEQFF.

This clone occurred a few times. This CDR3 is CASSIGRVGEQYF. The CDR3, as DNA: TGTGCCAGTAGTATAGGCAGGGTTGGCGAGCAGTACTTC. The chain links TRBV19 to TRBJ2-7, with D maybe TRBD1 (5 bases). CDR1 and CDR2 from the germline V gene are LNHDA and SQIVND (reference sequence). Trimming removed 1 base from V and 6 bases from J, with 10 bases in between. CDR3 size: 13 residues.

This clone was recorded once. This rearrangement joins TRBV18 to TRBJ1-1; TRBD1 matches at 7 bases. V dropped 8 bases and J dropped 3; count of bases not matched to a gene: 9. The germline gives CDR1 KGHSH, CDR2 LQKENI. The CDR3 runs 14 residues. In nucleotides, the CDR3 is TGTGCCAGCCTTATACAGGGGAGGTACACTGAAGCTTTCTTT. This gives the protein CASLIQGRYTEAFF.

V and J are TRBV28 and TRBJ2-1; a possible D gene is TRBD1 (5 bases). This CDR3 comprises 10 residues. Germline CDR1 reads MDHEN; CDR2 reads SYDVKM. The CDR3 loop reads CATGLNEQFF. For the CDR3, the DNA is TGTGCTACAGGCCTCAATGAGCAGTTCTTC.

DNA of the CDR3: TGTGCCAGCATTCAAACCCGACAGGGTAACACCGGGGAGCTGTTTTTT. Translated: CASIQTRQGNTGELFF. The chain combines TRBV28 with TRBJ2-2; 7 bases match TRBD1. CDR3 length: 16 amino acids. Germline V gene lookup returns CDR1 MDHEN and CDR2 SYDVKM. V gave up 7 bases and J gave up 2 bases; unmatched junction bases: 10.